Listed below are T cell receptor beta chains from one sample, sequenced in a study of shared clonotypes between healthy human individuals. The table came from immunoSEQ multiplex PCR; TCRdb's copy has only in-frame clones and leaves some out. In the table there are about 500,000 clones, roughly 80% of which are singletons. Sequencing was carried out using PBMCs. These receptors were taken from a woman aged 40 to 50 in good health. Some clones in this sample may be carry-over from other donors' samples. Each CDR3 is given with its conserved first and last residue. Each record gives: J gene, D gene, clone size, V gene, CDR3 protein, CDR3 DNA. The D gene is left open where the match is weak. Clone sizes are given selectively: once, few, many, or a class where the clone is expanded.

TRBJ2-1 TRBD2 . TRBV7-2 CASSTRTSGILYNEQFF TGTGCCAGCAGCACAAGGACTAGCGGGATTCTCTACAATGAGCAGTTCTTC
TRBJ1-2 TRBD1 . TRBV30 CASQGTGGVGYTF TGTGCCAGCCAAGGGACAGGGGGAGTTGGCTACACCTTC
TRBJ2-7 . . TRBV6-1 CAGRETRGLGEQYF TGTGCCGGCAGGGAGACCCGGGGACTGGGGGAGCAGTACTTC
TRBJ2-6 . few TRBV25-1 CASSEQGRGANVLTF TGTGCCAGCAGTGAGCAGGGCCGAGGGGCCAACGTCCTGACTTTC
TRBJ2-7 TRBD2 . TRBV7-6 CASSLVGGRVSEQYF TGTGCCAGCAGCTTAGTTGGCGGGAGGGTTTCCGAGCAGTACTTC
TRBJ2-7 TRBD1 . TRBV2 CASNRGRSEQYF TGTGCCAGCAACAGGGGGCGTAGCGAGCAGTACTTC
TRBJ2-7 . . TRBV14 CASSQGLGYEQYF TGTGCCAGCAGCCAGGGGCTTGGGTACGAGCAGTACTTC
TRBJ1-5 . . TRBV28 CASSQGLGEPQHF TGTGCCAGCAGCCAGGGATTAGGTGAGCCCCAGCATTTT
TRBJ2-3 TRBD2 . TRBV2 CASRATSGLVTDTQYF TGTGCCAGCAGAGCGACTAGCGGGCTAGTCACAGACACGCAGTATTTT
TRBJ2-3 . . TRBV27 CASSFGARDTQYF TGTGCCAGCAGTTTCGGGGCTCGGGATACGCAGTATTTT
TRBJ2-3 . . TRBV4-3 CASSQDGARGDTQYF TGCGCCAGCAGCCAAGATGGGGCCCGAGGGGATACGCAGTATTTT
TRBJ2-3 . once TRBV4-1 CASSQWVVVYTDTQYF TGCGCCAGCAGCCAATGGGTGGTTGTTTACACAGATACGCAGTATTTT
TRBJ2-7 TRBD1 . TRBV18 CASSPLLLGTGKDEQYF TGTGCCAGCTCACCGCTACTTTTGGGGACAGGGAAAGACGAGCAGTACTTC
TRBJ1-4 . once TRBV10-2 CASSEGWGGNEKLFF TGCGCCAGCAGTGAGGGTTGGGGAGGTAATGAAAAACTGTTTTTT
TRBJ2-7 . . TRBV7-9 CASSHYRDLQHEQYF TGTGCCAGCAGCCACTACAGGGACTTACAGCACGAGCAGTACTTC
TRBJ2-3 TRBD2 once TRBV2 CASSLGLGGLGTQYF TGTGCCAGCAGTTTGGGACTAGGGGGACTAGGTACGCAGTATTTT
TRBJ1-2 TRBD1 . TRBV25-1 CASSEGGTAESNYGYTF TGTGCCAGCAGTGAAGGGGGGACAGCTGAATCCAACTATGGCTACACCTTC
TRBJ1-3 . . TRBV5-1 CASRYLIQPGAKGNTIYF TGCGCCAGCAGGTACCTAATCCAACCTGGGGCAAAAGGAAACACCATATATTTT
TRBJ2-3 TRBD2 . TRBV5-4 CASSSGLAVYTDTQYF TGTGCCAGCAGCTCTGGACTAGCGGTATACACAGATACGCAGTATTTT
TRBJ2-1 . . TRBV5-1 CASSLGVASPAEQFF TGCGCCAGCAGCTTGGGAGTAGCCTCCCCAGCTGAGCAGTTCTTC
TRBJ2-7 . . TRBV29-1 CSVEVSSSYEQYF TGCAGCGTTGAAGTGTCTAGCTCCTACGAGCAGTACTTC
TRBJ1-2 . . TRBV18 CASSPPTVDGYTF TGTGCCAGCTCACCACCAACAGTTGATGGCTACACCTTC
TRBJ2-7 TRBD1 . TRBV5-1 CASTQGAVVDEQYF TGCGCCAGCACCCAGGGGGCCGTCGTCGACGAGCAGTACTTC